A single sample gave rise to the 20 T cell receptor beta chains below, sequenced in a study of blood T cell repertoires in COVID-19. Here immunoSEQ multiplex PCR was the method, and the copy in TCRdb shows in-frame clones only, minus some. The table records 150,000 to 200,000 clones, 88% of them present only once. The sequenced sample was peripheral blood. The source of these receptors is a man aged 40-55 years with active or convalescent COVID-19.

This clone was seen only a few times. The J gene is TRBJ1-5, the V gene TRBV2; weak D call: TRBD1 (6 bases). This CDR3 region has 15 residues. The V end lost 8 bases, the J end lost 4 bases, and 18 bases lay between the germline ends. Germline V gene sequence: CDR1 SNHLY, CDR2 FYNNEI. The CDR3 nucleotides are TGTGCCAGCCAAGCACTCAGGGGTGGGAATCAGCCCCAGCATTTT. This encodes CASQALRGGNQPQHF.

This chain uses TRBV5-4 with TRBJ1-4, with no clear D. CDR3 length: 15 amino acids. Trimming cost V 3 bases and J 6 bases, with 15 bases left between them. The germline gives CDR1 SGHNT, CDR2 YYREEE (reference sequence). CDR3 in amino acids: CASSSGRNGDEKLFF. The CDR3 nucleotides read TGTGCCAGCAGCTCAGGACGTAACGGGGATGAAAAACTGTTTTTT.

This chain joins TRBV2 and TRBJ1-5, with D unresolved. The CDR3 loop spans 12 amino acids. The germline V gene encodes CDR1 SNHLY and CDR2 FYNNEI. Trimming shortened V by 8 bases and J by 0 bases, and 5 bases separated the two germline ends. This CDR3 reads CASASSNQPQHF. The CDR3 DNA reads as TGTGCCAGCGCCAGTAGCAATCAGCCCCAGCATTTT.

The V gene is TRBV5-6, the J gene TRBJ1-2; 7 bases match TRBD1. V lost 3 bases and J lost 3; bases outside the gene matches: 5. The CDR3 is made up of 14 amino acids. Germline lookup yields CDR1 SGHDT and CDR2 YYEEEE. The CDR3 spells CASSSDRRYYGYTF. Here the CDR3 DNA reads TGTGCCAGCAGCTCGGACAGGAGATACTATGGCTACACCTTC.

The rearrangement uses TRBV11-3 and TRBJ2-3; 7 bases are a match to TRBD1. Germline values: CDR1 SGHNT, CDR2 YENEEA. The CDR3 has 13 residues. J gave up 6 bases and V 5 bases, and 5 bases lay outside the gene matches. The CDR3 reads CASSHDRDDTQYF. The CDR3 coding sequence is TGTGCCAGCAGCCATGACAGGGACGATACGCAGTATTTT.

V is TRBV2 and J is TRBJ1-6, with D perhaps TRBD1 (5 bases). In germline, CDR1 is SNHLY, CDR2 FYNNEI. This CDR3 comprises 16 residues. Deletions cut 11 bases from V and 5 bases from J, with 22 bases between. CDR3 protein: CAGGTQGTGNNSPLHF. The CDR3 region has the DNA TGTGCCGGAGGGACTCAAGGGACGGGGAATAATTCACCCCTCCACTTT.

The chain uses TRBV5-5 and TRBJ2-6; TRBD1 might be the D (5 bases). With 4 bases removed from V and 4 bases from J, the gap between germline ends came to 15 bases. CDR3 length equals 16 residues. The V gene's germline CDR1 is SGHKS and CDR2 YYEKEE (reference sequence). The CDR3 coding sequence is TGTGCCAGCAGCCCCTCCCAGGGCCTCGGGGCCAACGTCCTGACTTTC. Translated, it gives CASSPSQGLGANVLTF. Looking up the rest from reference TRBV5-5 and TRBJ2-6 gives the full variable domain: DAGVTQSPTHLIKTRGQQVTLRCSPISGHKSVSWYQQVLGQGPQFIFQYYEKEERGRGNFPDRFSARQFPNYSSELNVNALLLGDSALYLCASSPSQGLGANVLTFGAGSRLTVL.

This clone was counted a single time. The gene calls are TRBV7-2 and TRBJ2-5; TRBD2 is a possible D gene (5 bases). The germline V and J ends were trimmed by 0 bases and 5 bases, with 7 bases remaining between them. The CDR3 consists of 13 residues. Looked up from germline, CDR1 is SGHTA and CDR2 is FQGNSA. The CDR3 DNA reads TGTGCCAGCAGCTTAGCAGGGAGCGAGACCCAGTACTTC. Translation gives CASSLAGSETQYF.

In its sample, this clone was seen once. CDR3 protein: CAISTGDTGELFF. The CDR3 DNA is TGTGCCATCAGTACAGGGGATACCGGGGAGCTGTTTTTT. The V call is TRBV10-3, the J call TRBJ2-2; 7 bases fit TRBD1. Germline V gene data show CDR1 as ENHRY and CDR2 as SYGVKD. CDR3 length equals 13 residues. After removal of 5 bases from V and 5 bases from J, the junction contained 2 bases not matched to a gene.

The chain has TRBV5-1 and TRBJ1-1; D uncertain. Germline V gene lookup returns CDR1 SGHRS and CDR2 YFSETQ. Trimming removed 2 bases at V and 1 base at J, with 6 bases between. The CDR3 consists of 13 residues. CDR3 in amino acids: CASSFRENTEAFF. CDR3 sequence (DNA): TGCGCCAGCAGCTTTCGGGAGAACACTGAAGCTTTCTTT. The variable domain in full, completed from reference TRBV5-1 and TRBJ1-1, reads KAGVTQTPRYLIKTRGQQVTLSCSPISGHRSVSWYQQTPGQGLQFLFEYFSETQRNKGNFPGRFSGRQFSNSRSEMNVSTLELGDSALYLCASSFRENTEAFFGQGTRLTVV.

The CDR3 sequence is CASSSGYKQYF. CDR3 DNA: TGTGCCAGCAGCTCAGGGTATAAGCAGTACTTC. The rearrangement joins TRBV7-2 to TRBJ2-7, with D perhaps matching TRBD1 (5 bases). V shed 4 bases and J shed 8 bases, with 9 bases lying between them. The CDR3 length is 11 residues. The germline V gene has CDR1 SGHTA and CDR2 FQGNSA.

The chain's CDR3 is CASSWTHEQYF. Written as DNA, the CDR3 is TGTGCCAGCAGCTGGACTCACGAGCAGTACTTC. The chain employs TRBV5-6 and TRBJ2-7, with D perhaps matching TRBD2 (5 bases). This CDR3 region has 11 residues. V gave up 3 bases and J gave up 5 bases, with 6 bases separating them. Germline V gene data show CDR1 as SGHDT and CDR2 as YYEEEE. Together with reference TRBV5-6 and TRBJ2-7, the CDR3 gives the full variable domain: DAGVTQSPTHLIKTRGQQVTLRCSPKSGHDTVSWYQQALGQGPQFIFQYYEEEERQRGNFPDRFSGHQFPNYSSELNVNALLLGDSALYLCASSWTHEQYFGPGTRLTVT.

The chain has TRBV5-6 and TRBJ2-1; possible D gene TRBD1, 6 bases. Per the germline V gene, CDR1 is SGHDT and CDR2 is YYEEEE. The CDR3 loop spans 16 amino acids. V was clipped by 0 bases and J by 6 bases, with 16 bases between them. The CDR3 sequence is CASSLDKTGRSNEQFF. The CDR3 DNA reads TGTGCCAGCAGCTTGGATAAAACAGGGCGAAGCAATGAGCAGTTCTTC.

The genes are TRBV19 and TRBJ2-2; D is unclear. The germline gives CDR1 LNHDA, CDR2 SQIVND (reference sequence). The ends were cut back, 5 bases at V and 1 base at J, with 8 bases in the middle. This CDR3 contains 14 residues. The CDR3 DNA reads TGTGCCAGTAGTCGGCGGAGGAACACCGGGGAGCTGTTTTTT. Amino acid sequence: CASSRRRNTGELFF.

J is TRBJ2-7 and V is TRBV18, with D perhaps TRBD1 (6 bases). Germline CDR1 is KGHSH and CDR2 is LQKENI. Trimming pared 5 bases from V and 5 bases from J, leaving 19 bases between. This CDR3 comprises 15 residues. DNA for the CDR3: TGTGCCAGCTCAGCACAGGACAGCTCAAGCCACGAGCAGTACTTC. This translates into CASSAQDSSSHEQYF.

The table lists this clone with a count of one. This chain connects TRBV19 to TRBJ2-2; 12 nucleotides agree with TRBD1. The junction had 3 bases not matched to a gene; V was cut back by 1 base and J by 9 bases. The CDR3 totals 15 residues. Germline assignment: CDR1 LNHDA and CDR2 SQIVND (reference sequence). The CDR3 nucleotides read TGTGCCAGTAGTATAGGTGGGACAGGGGGCTGGGAGCTGTTTTTT. Its translation: CASSIGGTGGWELFF.

This clone was found a few times. Other nucleotide sequences in the sample specify the same CDR3. V and J are TRBV29-1 and TRBJ1-4; D is ambiguous. V was shortened by 6 bases and J by 1 base, with 9 bases between the two germline ends. The CDR3 length is 13 residues. Germline CDR1 SQVTM, CDR2 ANQGSEA. The CDR3 is CSVSRGTNEKLFF. DNA of the CDR3: TGCAGCGTGTCCCGGGGAACTAATGAAAAACTGTTTTTT.

The V call is TRBV6-6, the J call TRBJ2-7, with D uncertain. Germline V gives CDR1 MNHNY, CDR2 SVGAGI (reference sequence). Deletions cut 4 bases from V and 6 bases from J, with 13 bases between. The CDR3 is made up of 13 amino acids. The CDR3 sequence is CASSFGHSPEQYF. CDR3 in DNA: TGTGCCAGCAGTTTCGGTCACAGCCCCGAGCAGTACTTC.

V gene TRBV19 combines with J gene TRBJ1-1; 11 positions agree with TRBD1. The CDR3 spans 18 residues. V was clipped by 5 bases and J by 3 bases; unmatched bases: 14. Germline CDR1 is LNHDA and CDR2 is SQIVND (reference sequence). The DNA of the CDR3 is TGTGCCAGTAGTTCGAGGACAGGGGGCGCGATGAGGGACACTGAAGCTTTCTTT. Protein sequence: CASSSRTGGAMRDTEAFF.

The CDR3 spells CASSESGVRTEAFF. Here the CDR3 DNA reads TGTGCCAGCAGTGAATCAGGGGTCCGCACTGAAGCTTTCTTT. The rearrangement uses TRBV6-4 and TRBJ1-1; D is perhaps TRBD1 (6 bases). Deletions cut 3 bases from V and 4 bases from J, with 12 bases between. Looked up from germline, CDR1 is MRHNA and CDR2 is SNTAGT. CDR3 size: 14 residues.